The 32 T cell receptor beta chains below all came from one sample that was sequenced in a study of blood T cell repertoires in COVID-19. Measured with immunoSEQ multiplex PCR; TCRdb has only the in-frame clones, and not every one. The sample comprises around 190,000 clones, 81% of which are singletons, and around a tenth rests with the top ten. Material: PBMCs or T cells enriched from blood (not recorded which). The origin of the receptors is a man aged 35-49 years who had recovered from COVID-19.

V is TRBV10-2 and J is TRBJ2-2, with 7 nucleotides matching TRBD1. The germline V gene has CDR1 WSHSY and CDR2 SAAADI. V lost 6 bases and J lost 6; bases outside the gene matches: 4. This CDR3 is built from 13 residues. As DNA, the CDR3 is TGCGCCAGCAGGACAGGGCCCGCCGGGGAGCTGTTTTTT. Residues: CASRTGPAGELFF.

V is TRBV4-1 and J is TRBJ2-7; D is unresolved. The CDR3 has 14 amino acids. Germline V gene data show CDR1 as MGHRA and CDR2 as YSYEKL. V shed 1 base and J shed 2 bases, with 9 bases lying between them. For the CDR3, the DNA is TGCGCCAGCAGCCAAGTTGTTAGTCCCTACGAGCAGTACTTC. Protein sequence: CASSQVVSPYEQYF.

The chain's CDR3 is CASSQAAGGPRGYTF. The CDR3, as DNA: TGTGCCAGCAGCCAAGCTGCCGGGGGGCCTCGTGGCTACACCTTC. The genes are TRBV4-2 and TRBJ1-2; D perhaps matches TRBD1 (6 bases). CDR3 size: 15 residues. Germline-derived CDR1 and CDR2 are LGHNA and YNFKEQ. Trimming stripped 1 base from V and 7 bases from J, with 16 bases between.

A single count supports this clone. This chain uses TRBV24-1 with TRBJ2-7; D perhaps matches TRBD1 (6 bases). Germline lookup yields CDR1 KGHDR and CDR2 SFDVKD. Deletions cut 3 bases from V and 6 bases from J, with 11 bases between. This CDR3 has 13 amino acids. DNA of the CDR3: TGTGCCACCAGTGATCCACAGGGCACCGAGCAGTACTTC. Protein sequence: CATSDPQGTEQYF.

This clone was observed once. This chain connects TRBV9 to TRBJ1-4; D is undetermined. V was pared by 4 bases and J by 3 bases, with 13 bases between. Per germline, CDR1 SGDLS and CDR2 YYNGEE. The CDR3 covers 15 residues. DNA of the CDR3: TGTGCCAGCAGCCCCCGGCAGGCCCCTAATGAAAAACTGTTTTTT. Its protein product is CASSPRQAPNEKLFF. Using reference TRBV9 and TRBJ1-4 for the parts outside the CDR3, the full variable domain is DSGVTQTPKHLITATGQRVTLRCSPRSGDLSVYWYQQSLDQGLQFLIQYYNGEERAKGNILERFSAQQFPDLHSELNLSSLELGDSALYFCASSPRQAPNEKLFFGSGTQLSVL.

The CDR3 coding sequence is TGTGCCAGCAGCTTAAGGGGGATCACTGAAGCTTTCTTT. Translating it yields CASSLRGITEAFF. The rearrangement uses TRBV13 and TRBJ1-1, with D perhaps matching TRBD1 (6 bases). The CDR3 extends over 13 amino acids. The ends were cut back, 2 bases at V and 4 bases at J, with 8 bases in the middle. Germline-derived CDR1 and CDR2 are PRHDT and FYEKMQ (reference sequence).

This clone has just a few counts. This chain uses TRBV2 with TRBJ2-5, with 12 positions matching TRBD2. V shed 6 bases, J shed 5 bases, and the junction held 22 bases outside the gene matches. The CDR3 runs 20 residues. The germline V gene encodes CDR1 SNHLY and CDR2 FYNNEI. CDR3 sequence (DNA): TGTGCCAGCAGCGTCTATTTTTCTCTAGCGGGAGGGCCTGATTGGGAGACCCAGTACTTC. It codes for CASSVYFSLAGGPDWETQYF.

V usage is TRBV14 and J usage is TRBJ2-3; D is possibly TRBD2 (6 bases). The CDR3 spans 14 residues. Per the germline V gene, CDR1 is SGHDN and CDR2 is FVKESK. V lost 0 bases to trimming and J lost 7 bases, with 11 bases between them. Here the CDR3 DNA reads TGTGCCAGCAGCCAAGATTTCCGGGGGTATACGCAGTATTTT. Amino acid sequence: CASSQDFRGYTQYF.

The chain uses TRBV7-2 and TRBJ1-4; 8 bases match TRBD1. The CDR3 has 14 residues. From germline, CDR1 is SGHTA and CDR2 FQGNSA. V trimming: 2 bases; J trimming: 8 bases; junction bases outside the gene matches: 4. CDR3 loop: CASSLTGGGEKLFF. Written as DNA, the CDR3 is TGTGCCAGCAGCTTAACAGGGGGGGGAGAAAAACTGTTTTTT.

The chain recombines TRBV29-1 with TRBJ2-3, with 7 nucleotides matching TRBD2. Germline V CDR1 and CDR2: SQVTM, ANQGSEA. V lost 4 bases and J lost 5; bases outside the gene matches: 18. The CDR3 sequence is 17 residues long. The CDR3 bases are TGCAGCGTTGTAATCATAAGCGGGACCACCGAAAAAGATACGCAGTATTTT. The encoded protein is CSVVIISGTTEKDTQYF.

The chain uses TRBV19 and TRBJ1-1, with 8 bases aligning to TRBD1. The CDR3 extends over 15 amino acids. The germline gives CDR1 LNHDA, CDR2 SQIVND (reference sequence). V dropped 5 bases and J dropped 2; count of bases not matched to a gene: 7. CDR3 nucleotide sequence: TGTGCCAGTAGTTCTTTGGACAGGGAAAACACTGAAGCTTTCTTT. Protein product: CASSSLDRENTEAFF.

The rearrangement links TRBV18 to TRBJ2-5; 8 bases agree with TRBD1. The trim removed 5 bases at V and 5 bases at J, leaving 13 bases unmatched. The CDR3 is 16 amino acids. Germline V lookup: CDR1 KGHSH, CDR2 LQKENI. As DNA, the CDR3 is TGTGCCAGCTCAAGACGCCAGGGGGCGAGGGAGGAGACCCAGTACTTC. Its translation: CASSRRQGAREETQYF. The full variable domain, with the rest looked up from reference TRBV18 and TRBJ2-5, is NAGVMQNPRHLVRRRGQEARLRCSPMKGHSHVYWYRQLPEEGLKFMVYLQKENIIDESGMPKERFSAEFPKEGPSILRIQQVVRGDSAAYFCASSRRQGAREETQYFGPGTRLLVL.

The chain employs TRBV25-1 and TRBJ2-3; 8 bases are a match to TRBD2. V trimming: 7 bases; J trimming: 4 bases; junction bases outside the gene matches: 7. The CDR3 is made up of 14 amino acids. In germline, CDR1 is MGHDK, CDR2 SYGVNS. The CDR3 protein is CASTPPGGPDTQYF. CDR3 in DNA: TGTGCCAGCACTCCGCCGGGGGGGCCAGATACGCAGTATTTT.

This chain uses TRBV19 with TRBJ1-2, with a weak D call TRBD1 (6 bases). The CDR3 loop spans 15 amino acids. Germline lookup yields CDR1 LNHDA and CDR2 SQIVND (reference sequence). Trimming took off 6 bases at V and 2 bases at J, with 16 bases between the two ends. The CDR3 spells CASSTSRGTNYGYTF. DNA of the CDR3: TGTGCCAGTAGCACAAGCAGGGGAACCAACTATGGCTACACCTTC.

J is TRBJ1-3 and V is TRBV19; the D is unclear. Germline values: CDR1 LNHDA, CDR2 SQIVND (reference sequence). The CDR3 totals 14 residues. Trimming removed 3 bases at V and 0 bases at J, with 6 bases between. The DNA for the CDR3 is TGTGCCAGTAGTATTATGAGCTCTGGAAACACCATATATTTT. This translates into CASSIMSSGNTIYF.

In its sample, this clone was seen a few times. This chain uses TRBV6-1 with TRBJ1-1, with D possibly TRBD1 on 5 matching bases. V shed 2 bases and J shed 11 bases, with 12 bases lying between them. This CDR3 comprises 12 residues. CDR1 MNHNS and CDR2 SASEGT come from the germline V gene. The CDR3 sequence: CASSERRALAFF. In DNA, the CDR3 is TGTGCCAGCAGTGAACGCAGGGCGTTGGCTTTCTTT.

This chain uses TRBV29-1 with TRBJ1-2; D may be TRBD1 (6 bases). V was cut by 7 bases and J by 7 bases, with 19 bases left in between. Germline V gives CDR1 SQVTM, CDR2 ANQGSEA. This CDR3 is 13 amino acids long. CDR3 nucleotide sequence: TGCAGCGCCCTAGGGGACACCGGGTCTGGCTACACCTTC. Its translation: CSALGDTGSGYTF.

The chain links TRBV18 to TRBJ1-1; 10 bases fit TRBD1. Germline CDR1 KGHSH, CDR2 LQKENI. CDR3 length equals 16 residues. V lost 2 bases, J lost 0 bases, and 3 bases stayed unmatched. Written as DNA, the CDR3 is TGTGCCAGCTCACCAACGGGACAGGGGATGAACACTGAAGCTTTCTTT. Protein: CASSPTGQGMNTEAFF.

In nucleotides, the CDR3 is TGTGCCAGCAGCTTGGGACAGGGCACTTATCTCCACAATGAGCAGTTCTTC. It translates to CASSLGQGTYLHNEQFF. The chain joins TRBV5-6 to TRBJ2-1, with 7 nucleotides matching TRBD1. Germline V gene lookup returns CDR1 SGHDT and CDR2 YYEEEE. Germline trimming cut 0 bases from V and 5 bases from J; bases unmatched to any gene: 11. The length of the CDR3 is 17 residues.

The J gene is TRBJ2-6, the V gene TRBV6-5; tentatively, D is TRBD1 (6 bases). Trimming took off 8 bases at V and 1 base at J, with 12 bases between the two ends. This CDR3 region has 15 residues. Germline CDR1 MNHEY, CDR2 SVGAGI. CDR3 nucleotides: TGTGCCAGCTTCGACACAGGGTCTGGGGCCAACGTCCTGACTTTC. Residues: CASFDTGSGANVLTF.

The chain couples TRBV7-9 to TRBJ2-7, with D possibly TRBD2 on 5 matching bases. Trimming stripped 5 bases from V and 1 base from J, with 15 bases between. The CDR3 spans 15 residues. The V gene's germline CDR1 is SEHNR and CDR2 FQNEAQ (reference sequence). The CDR3 sequence: CASSPTLGGSYEQYF. CDR3 in DNA: TGTGCCAGCAGCCCCACCCTAGGCGGGTCCTACGAGCAGTACTTC.

V and J are TRBV18 and TRBJ2-7, with TRBD2 identical over 10 bases. The CDR3 consists of 18 residues. Losses at the gene ends were 6 bases for V and 2 bases for J; bases not matched to a gene: 16. Germline V gives CDR1 KGHSH, CDR2 LQKENI. The CDR3 DNA reads TGTGCCAGCTCCCGACAGGGGACTAGCGTTACTAATGCCTACGAGCAGTACTTC. Amino acid sequence: CASSRQGTSVTNAYEQYF.

The chain recombines TRBV21-1 with TRBJ1-4; the tabulated D call, TRBD1, remains unverified against the DNA. TRBV21-1 is reported as a pseudogene. This CDR3 region has 16 residues. The CDR3 loop reads CASTQPLDRAGEKLFF. The DNA for the CDR3 is TGTGCCAGCACCCAACCCCTCGACAGGGCCGGGGAAAAACTGTTTTTT.

The chain uses TRBV12-3 or TRBV12-4 and TRBJ1-5; maybe TRBD1 (5 bases). This CDR3 spans 11 amino acids. V lost 2 bases and J lost 11, with 7 bases in between. CDR3 loop: CASSLTTAQHF. The CDR3 DNA sequence: TGTGCCAGCAGTTTAACGACAGCCCAGCATTTT.

The V gene is TRBV2, the J gene TRBJ1-5; D possibly corresponds to TRBD1 (5 bases). CDR1 SNHLY and CDR2 FYNNEI come from the germline V gene. The CDR3 extends over 15 amino acids. The V gene lost 3 bases and the J gene lost 6 bases, with 15 bases spanning the gap. The CDR3 reads CASSDAGLVGQPQHF. In DNA, the CDR3 is TGTGCCAGCAGTGATGCAGGGCTAGTCGGTCAGCCCCAGCATTTT. The variable domain in full, with the rest retrieved from reference TRBV2 and TRBJ1-5, is EPEVTQTPSHQVTQMGQEVILRCVPISNHLYFYWYRQILGQKVEFLVSFYNNEISEKSEIFDDQFSVERPDGSNFTLKIRSTKLEDSAMYFCASSDAGLVGQPQHFGDGTRLSIL.

The chain is built from TRBV28 and TRBJ1-2; D is undetermined. V was trimmed by 5 bases and J by 8 bases, leaving 15 bases between them. CDR1 is MDHEN and CDR2 is SYDVKM in the germline V gene. This CDR3 has 13 amino acids. In DNA form, the CDR3 reads TGTGCCAGCAGTCCCGAAGGAGCCTTCGGCTACACCTTC. Residues: CASSPEGAFGYTF.

The genes are TRBV12-5 and TRBJ1-6, with D maybe TRBD1 (6 bases). Germline CDR1 is LGHNT and CDR2 is FRNRAP. Trimming took off 3 bases at V and 10 bases at J, with 16 bases between the two ends. This CDR3 is built from 15 residues. DNA of the CDR3: TGTGCTAGTGGTTTAGAAACAGGGTTGGGGTCACCCCTCCACTTT. Residues: CASGLETGLGSPLHF.

The gene calls are TRBV18 and TRBJ2-5; TRBD2 is a possible D gene (6 bases). With 2 bases removed from V and 1 base from J, the gap between germline ends came to 11 bases. Germline V gene sequence: CDR1 KGHSH, CDR2 LQKENI. This CDR3 comprises 15 residues. CDR3 amino acids: CASSPSAGFQETQYF. DNA of the CDR3: TGTGCCAGCTCACCAAGTGCGGGGTTCCAAGAGACCCAGTACTTC.

The chain is built from TRBV7-6 and TRBJ1-1; D unresolved. This CDR3 is built from 15 residues. The germline CDR1 and CDR2 sequences are SGHVS and FNYEAQ. Deletions cut 3 bases from V and 1 base from J, with 12 bases between. In nucleotides, the CDR3 is TGTGCCAGCAGCTTGGGTCGGGAGGCGAACACTGAAGCTTTCTTT. Residues: CASSLGREANTEAFF.

The J gene is TRBJ2-3, the V gene TRBV9; 15 positions agree with TRBD2. Per the germline V gene, CDR1 is SGDLS and CDR2 is YYNGEE. Unmatched junction bases numbered 6, after V lost 4 bases and J lost 6 bases. This CDR3 comprises 16 residues. The CDR3 region is CASSPGLAGGPDTQYF. The CDR3 DNA sequence: TGTGCCAGCAGCCCCGGACTAGCGGGGGGGCCGGATACGCAGTATTTT.

The genes are TRBV7-9 and TRBJ1-4, with 10 bases lining up with TRBD1. Germline V gene sequence: CDR1 SEHNR, CDR2 FQNEAQ (reference sequence). Losses at the gene ends were 7 bases for V and 7 bases for J; bases not matched to a gene: 9. The CDR3 length is 15 residues. CDR3 in amino acids: CASTSTGGAGEKLFF. In nucleotides, the CDR3 is TGTGCCAGCACATCGACAGGGGGCGCGGGTGAAAAACTGTTTTTT.

In this sample, this clone turned up once. This sequence joins TRBV7-3 and TRBJ2-2, with 14 bases matching TRBD2. Trimming at V came to 5 bases and at J to 5 bases, leaving 4 bases not matched to a gene. The CDR3 totals 16 residues. Germline V gene data show CDR1 as SGHTA and CDR2 as FQGTGA. The CDR3 reads CASSPGLAGGTGELFF. CDR3 DNA: TGTGCCAGCAGCCCCGGACTAGCGGGGGGAACCGGGGAGCTGTTTTTT.